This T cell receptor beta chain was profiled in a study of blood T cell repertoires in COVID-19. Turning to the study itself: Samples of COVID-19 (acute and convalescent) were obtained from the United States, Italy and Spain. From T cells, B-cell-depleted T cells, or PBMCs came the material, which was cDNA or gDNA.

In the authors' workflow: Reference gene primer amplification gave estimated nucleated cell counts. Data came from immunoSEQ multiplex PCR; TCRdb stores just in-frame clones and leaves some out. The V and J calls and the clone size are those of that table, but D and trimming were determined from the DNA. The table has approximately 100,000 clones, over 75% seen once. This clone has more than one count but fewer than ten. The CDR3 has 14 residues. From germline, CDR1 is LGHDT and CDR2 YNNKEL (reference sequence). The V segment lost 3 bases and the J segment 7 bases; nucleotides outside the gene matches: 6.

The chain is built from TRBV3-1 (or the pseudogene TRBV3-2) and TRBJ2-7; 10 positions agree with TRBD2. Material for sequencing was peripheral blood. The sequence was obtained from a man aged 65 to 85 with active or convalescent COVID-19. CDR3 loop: CASSHSRTSGEQYF. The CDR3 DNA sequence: TGTGCCAGCAGCCACTCTCGGACTAGCGGAGAGCAGTACTTC.